The rows below give T cell receptor beta chains drawn from one sample of a study of shared clonotypes between healthy human individuals. The protocol was immunoSEQ multiplex PCR, while the TCRdb copy is restricted to in-frame clones and leaves out a portion. The profile shows a few hundred thousand clones, 50% to 75% of them singletons. Sequencing was performed on memory CD4+ T cells sorted from blood. Source of these receptors: a man aged 30-40 years in good health. Both conserved end residues are part of each CDR3. The D gene is left open where the match is weak. Clone size is not always given. Where it is, it says once, few, many or a class for expanded clones.

cdr3_length | j_call | d_call | v_call | clone_size | cdr3_nt | cdr3_aa
15 | TRBJ2-3 | TRBD2 | TRBV18 | . | TGTGCCAGCTCACCTTTGGCTAGCGGGGTGGATACGCAGTATTTT | CASSPLASGVDTQYF
15 | TRBJ2-1 | . | TRBV15 | once | TGTGCCACCAGCGGGTCCGGACGGGCCTACAATGAGCAGTTCTTC | CATSGSGRAYNEQFF
13 | TRBJ1-1 | . | TRBV7-8 | . | TGTGCCAGCAGCCTCACCAGGCTCACTGAAGCTTTCTTT | CASSLTRLTEAFF
14 | TRBJ2-7 | TRBD1 | TRBV27 | few | TGTGCCAGCAAGGGGGCTAGTAATTCCTACGAGCAGTACTTC | CASKGASNSYEQYF
14 | TRBJ2-3 | . | TRBV7-2 | . | TGTGCCAGCAGCCGATCTCAGGGCACAGATACGCAGTATTTT | CASSRSQGTDTQYF
19 | TRBJ2-2 | TRBD2 | TRBV11-2 | . | TGTGCCAGCAGCTTGGATGGCTTGGGACTAGCGGGAACCGTCGGGGAGCTGTTTTTT | CASSLDGLGLAGTVGELFF
16 | TRBJ2-3 | TRBD1 | TRBV19 | . | TGTGCCAGTAGTACTCGAGCCGGGACAGGGACAGATACGCAGTATTTT | CASSTRAGTGTDTQYF
14 | TRBJ1-1 | . | TRBV19 | few | TGTGCCAGTAGGCCCACAGGGACTAACACTGAAGCTTTCTTT | CASRPTGTNTEAFF
15 | TRBJ2-2 | TRBD1 | TRBV27 | few | TGTGCCAGCAGTTTAGGAGGGACAGGGGGCGGTTCGCTGTTTTTT | CASSLGGTGGGSLFF
17 | TRBJ2-7 | TRBD2 | TRBV5-1 | . | TGCGCCAGCAGCTTGAGTATAGCGGGAGGGTCCCCCTACGAGCAGTACTTC | CASSLSIAGGSPYEQYF
15 | TRBJ2-2 | . | TRBV5-1 | . | TGCGCCAGCAGGTTTTCCGGGACTCGCACCGGGGAGCTGTTTTTT | CASRFSGTRTGELFF
13 | TRBJ1-1 | TRBD1 | TRBV2 | . | TGTGCCAGCCGGGACAGCAGAAACACTGAAGCTTTCTTT | CASRDSRNTEAFF
17 | TRBJ2-5 | TRBD1 | TRBV10-3 | once | TGTGCCATCAGTGAGTCCCCTCGGACAGGGGGCACAGAGACCCAGTACTTC | CAISESPRTGGTETQYF
15 | TRBJ2-1 | TRBD2 | TRBV11-3 | . | TGTGCCAGCAGCCCGACTAGCGGGTACTTTAATGAGCAGTTCTTC | CASSPTSGYFNEQFF
14 | TRBJ2-1 | TRBD2 | TRBV6-4 | . | TGTGCCAGCAGCTCCGGGACTAGCCCGGGGGAGCAGTTCTTC | CASSSGTSPGEQFF
15 | TRBJ2-3 | . | TRBV19 | . | TGTGCCAGTAGTTCCGGGGGACCTAGCACAGATACGCAGTATTTT | CASSSGGPSTDTQYF
14 | TRBJ2-3 | . | TRBV29-1 | . | TGCAGCGTGAAAATGGTACAGGGTAAAGATACGCAGTATTTT | CSVKMVQGKDTQYF
16 | TRBJ2-5 | . | TRBV30 | . | TGTGCCCTGCAGACCCTGGGGCCAGGAATACAAGAGACCCAGTACTTC | CALQTLGPGIQETQYF
13 | TRBJ2-7 | . | TRBV13 | . | TGTGCCAGCAGCTTCAGGGGTTCCTACGAGCAGTACTTC | CASSFRGSYEQYF
13 | TRBJ2-1 | TRBD1 | TRBV4-1 | once | TGCGCCAGCAGCTGGGACAGGGCTTTTGAGCAGTTCTTC | CASSWDRAFEQFF
11 | TRBJ2-7 | . | TRBV6-1 | few | TGTGCCAGCAGTGAGCCTTTCGAGCAGTACTTC | CASSEPFEQYF
13 | TRBJ2-7 | TRBD2 | TRBV9 | . | TGTGCCAGCAGCCCGGGAGGGGTCAGCGAGCAGTACTTC | CASSPGGVSEQYF
15 | TRBJ2-5 | . | TRBV15 | . | TGTGCCACCAGCAGAGATCGATGGACCGAAGGGACCCAGTACTTC | CATSRDRWTEGTQYF
15 | TRBJ2-7 | TRBD2 | TRBV11-2 | . | TGTGCCAGCAGCGGACCCCGAGTAGCGGGAGGCGAGCAGTACTTC | CASSGPRVAGGEQYF
16 | TRBJ2-1 | . | TRBV6-4 | once | TGTGCCAGCAGTACATCCTTCACAAGGGGTTACAATGAGCAGTTCTTC | CASSTSFTRGYNEQFF
14 | TRBJ1-1 | TRBD1 | TRBV6-6 | . | TGTGCCAGCAGGGGGACAGGGTTCTATTCTGAAGCTTTCTTT | CASRGTGFYSEAFF
14 | TRBJ2-1 | TRBD2 | TRBV6-5 | . | TGTGCCAGCAGACGATTAGCGGGTGGAGATGAGCAGTTCTTC | CASRRLAGGDEQFF
12 | TRBJ2-7 | . | TRBV6-5 | . | TGTGCCAGCAGGGTGAACAGCTACGAGCAGTACTTC | CASRVNSYEQYF
16 | TRBJ1-3 | . | TRBV19 | . | TGTGCCAGTAGTATGCAGACACGGGCCTCTGGAAACACCATATATTTT | CASSMQTRASGNTIYF
14 | TRBJ2-3 | . | TRBV2 | . | TGTGCCAGCAGTACGTGGATTTACACAGATACGCAGTATTTT | CASSTWIYTDTQYF
17 | TRBJ2-2 | . | TRBV9 | . | TGTGCCAGCAGCGGTGCGTTCCCGGGACTCCAGACCGGGGAGCTGTTTTTT | CASSGAFPGLQTGELFF
15 | TRBJ1-5 | . | TRBV27 | . | TGTGCCAGCAGGAGCCGGGACACCTCCAATCAGCCCCAGCATTTT | CASRSRDTSNQPQHF
14 | TRBJ2-3 | . | TRBV2 | . | TGTGCCAGCAGTGAATTCGGGGGCACAGATACGCAGTATTTT | CASSEFGGTDTQYF
15 | TRBJ1-5 | TRBD1 | TRBV7-2 | . | TGTGCCAGCGCATACAATCAGGGGGCAGATCAGCCCCAGCATTTT | CASAYNQGADQPQHF
15 | TRBJ2-1 | . | TRBV5-1 | few | TGCGCCAGCAGGCCGACAGACATCTCCTACAATGAGCAGTTCTTC | CASRPTDISYNEQFF
15 | TRBJ2-5 | . | TRBV5-4 | . | TGTGCCAGCAGCTTGGGCGGGACTCGTTATGAGACCCAGTACTTC | CASSLGGTRYETQYF
17 | TRBJ1-5 | . | TRBV27 | once | TGTGCCAGCAGTTTTAGGGCACTGACAGGTTCGAATCAGCCCCAGCATTTT | CASSFRALTGSNQPQHF
13 | TRBJ1-1 | . | TRBV6-6 | few | TGTGCCAGCAGATACGGGGGGAAGGCTGAAGCTTTCTTT | CASRYGGKAEAFF
12 | TRBJ2-5 | TRBD2 | TRBV7-2 | . | TGTGCCAGCAGCTATAGCGGGGGGAACCAGTACTTC | CASSYSGGNQYF
11 | TRBJ1-1 | . | TRBV30 | . | TGTGCCTGGAGCCCCCGGTCAGAAGCTTTCTTT | CAWSPRSEAFF
13 | TRBJ2-5 | . | TRBV11-2 | . | TGTGCCAGCAGCCCATGGACGGGAGAGACCCAGTACTTC | CASSPWTGETQYF
17 | TRBJ2-7 | TRBD2 | TRBV30 | . | TGTGCCTGGAGTGTAGGCCGGACTAGCGGGACACCCTACGAGCAGTACTTC | CAWSVGRTSGTPYEQYF
16 | TRBJ2-1 | . | TRBV30 | . | TGTGCCTGGGACCCCAAAATAGCAGTACTCTACAATGAGCAGTTCTTC | CAWDPKIAVLYNEQFF
13 | TRBJ2-2 | . | TRBV19 | . | TGTGCCAGTAGGGGGAGTCCCCCCGGGGAGCTGTTTTTT | CASRGSPPGELFF
13 | TRBJ1-1 | . | TRBV30 | . | TGTGCCCGAACCGAGACAGCGAACACTGAAGCTTTCTTT | CARTETANTEAFF
11 | TRBJ2-7 | . | TRBV6-1 | . | TGTGCCAGCAGTCACTGGTACGAGCAGTACTTC | CASSHWYEQYF